This TCR beta chain is from a study of lymphopenia after photon versus proton radiotherapy. CDR1 is SGHAT and CDR2 is FQNNGV in the germline V gene. The germline V and J ends were trimmed by 2 bases and 5 bases, with 19 bases remaining between them. The CDR3 extends over 16 amino acids. Assay: immunoSEQ multiplex PCR; the TCRdb copy retains only in-frame clones and omits some. This table holds about 25,000 clones, 80% to 85% found once. V and J are TRBV11-2 and TRBJ2-7; tentative D call: TRBD1 (5 bases). The material sequenced was peripheral blood, taken from a patient treated with photon-based radiotherapy. This sequence was found in a woman aged 50 to 65 with pancreatic cancer. CDR3 protein: CASSLSGREGVDEQYF. In DNA, the CDR3 is TGTGCCAGCAGCTTATCAGGCAGGGAAGGTGTCGACGAGCAGTACTTC. The full variable domain, in which reference TRBV11-2 and TRBJ2-7 provide the parts outside the CDR3, is EAGVAQSPRYKIIEKRQSVAFWCNPISGHATLYWYQQILGQGPKLLIQFQNNGVVDDSQLPKDRFSAERLKGVDSTLKIQPAKLEDSAVYLCASSLSGREGVDEQYFGPGTRLTVT.